This TCR beta chain was obtained from a study of blood T cell repertoires in COVID-19. Per the original methods: Reference gene primer amplification gave nucleated cell count estimates. Clones were read by immunoSEQ multiplex PCR, and TCRdb kept only the in-frame ones, dropping some. From that table come the V and J calls and clone size; the DNA was used to work out D and trimming. The data show around 100,000 clones, approximately 85% seen once. Seattle participants joined during active infection and were tracked over time. The length of the CDR3 is 14 residues. CDR1 and CDR2 from the germline V gene are DFQATT and SNEGSKA (reference sequence). V was clipped by 3 bases and J by 2 bases; unmatched bases: 5.

The rearrangement joins TRBV20-1 to TRBJ1-2; 8 bases are shared with TRBD1. The clonotype originates from a woman aged 55-69 years with COVID-19, enrolled during active disease. Sequencing used peripheral blood. The CDR3 sequence: CSASAGTGNYGYTF. DNA for the CDR3: TGCAGTGCTAGTGCCGGGACAGGCAACTATGGCTACACCTTC.